This T cell receptor beta chain was found in a study of cytotoxic CD8 clonotypes in ibrutinib-treated CLL. The overall study: Among responders, roughly 25 were partial and 2 complete; after median approximately 70 months, about 15 stayed remitted and some twelve progressed. Overall study findings and caveats: Sustained-remission and progressing patients were not sampled at matched times. Baseline levels were approached again at progression, after clonality had risen at ibrutinib response.

CDR1 and CDR2 (germline): SGHDT, YYEEEE. The CDR3 extends over 15 amino acids. The J segment lost 5 bases and the V segment lost 3 bases, leaving 8 bases of the junction unmatched. The assay was immunoSEQ multiplex PCR, and TCRdb's table has in-frame clones only and misses some. The sample comprises about 140,000 clones, roughly 76% of which are singletons, and 5.1% rests with the top ten. In the case of this clone: Its antigen is not identified.

The material was PBMCs, obtained after 24 months of ibrutinib treatment. This chain joins TRBV5-6 and TRBJ2-5, with TRBD2 identical over 9 bases. The sequence was collected from a human donor with chronic lymphocytic leukemia. CDR3 protein: CASSWVAGARETQYF. The DNA of the CDR3 is TGTGCCAGCAGCTGGGTAGCGGGAGCCAGGGAGACCCAGTACTTC.